This TCR beta chain was sequenced during a study of control samples from healthy donors and cancer patients. The data were produced by immunoSEQ multiplex PCR, yet TCRdb's version contains in-frame clones alone and is incomplete. The sample yields about 65,000 clones, 90% seen once. The CDR3 has 14 amino acids. Looked up from germline, CDR1 is SEHNR and CDR2 is FQNEAQ (reference sequence). Germline trimming cut 5 bases from V and 4 bases from J; bases unmatched to any gene: 5. The V call is TRBV7-9, the J call TRBJ1-2; 9 bases align to TRBD1. The sequenced material came from PBMCs. The TCR originated in a woman between 45 and 60 years old with colorectal cancer. CDR3 bases: TGTGCCAGCAGCAGAACAGGGGGCGGCTATGGCTACACCTTC. Amino acid sequence: CASSRTGGGYGYTF.